The rows below give T cell receptor beta chains drawn from one sample of a study of blood T cell repertoires in COVID-19. Sequenced by immunoSEQ multiplex PCR; TCRdb stores in-frame clones only, minus some. The sample holds under 200,000 clones, approximately 90% seen once. The specimen was peripheral blood. The source of these receptors is a man between 50 and 59 years old with acute or convalescent COVID-19. Both conserved end residues are part of each CDR3. The D gene is left open where the match is weak. Only part of the rows carry a size: once, few, many, or a class if the clone is expanded.

d_gene | j_gene | v_gene | abundance | CDR3aa | CDR3nt
TRBD1 | TRBJ2-1 | TRBV5-1 | . | CASSLGGTDGNEQFF | TGCGCCAGCAGCTTGGGGGGGACAGACGGCAATGAGCAGTTCTTC
TRBD1 | TRBJ1-2 | TRBV6-5 | few | CASGLTGGIYGYTF | TGTGCCAGCGGTTTGACAGGGGGGATCTATGGCTACACCTTC
. | TRBJ1-1 | TRBV9 | . | CASSAPREGGYTEAFF | TGTGCCAGCAGCGCGCCCCGAGAGGGGGGGTACACTGAAGCTTTCTTT
. | TRBJ2-7 | TRBV7-2 | . | CASSPPGRGRNSYEQYF | TGTGCCAGCAGCCCCCCCGGCCGCGGCAGAAACTCCTACGAGCAGTACTTC
. | TRBJ2-2 | TRBV6-1 | . | CASSEMRTAGGTGELFF | TGTGCCAGCAGTGAGATGAGGACTGCAGGGGGGACCGGGGAGCTGTTTTTT
. | TRBJ2-6 | TRBV4-3 | . | CASSQLSGANVLTF | TGCGCCAGCAGCCAATTATCTGGGGCCAACGTCCTGACTTTC
. | TRBJ2-2 | TRBV28 | . | CASSLFRNTGELFF | TGTGCCAGCAGTTTATTCCGGAACACCGGGGAGCTGTTTTTT
. | TRBJ2-5 | TRBV30 | . | CAWSVGGVEETQYF | TGTGCCTGGAGTGTAGGGGGGGTAGAGGAGACCCAGTACTTC
. | TRBJ1-4 | TRBV5-8 | . | CASSWVGDGEKLFF | TGTGCCAGCAGCTGGGTGGGAGACGGTGAAAAACTGTTTTTT
. | TRBJ2-1 | TRBV11-2 | . | CASSLDLRTEQFF | TGTGCCAGCAGCTTAGATCTCCGGACAGAACAGTTCTTC
TRBD1 | TRBJ2-3 | TRBV25-1 | . | CASSEAGGPGADTQYF | TGTGCCAGCAGTGAGGCAGGGGGCCCCGGGGCAGATACGCAGTATTTT
. | TRBJ1-5 | TRBV7-2 | . | CASSLAGVGQPQHF | TGTGCCAGCAGCTTAGCAGGGGTTGGTCAGCCCCAGCATTTT
. | TRBJ1-1 | TRBV18 | . | CASSPRALPNTEAFF | TGTGCCAGCTCACCACGCGCACTCCCGAACACTGAAGCTTTCTTT
. | TRBJ1-2 | TRBV30 | . | CAWSPPGSTHYGYTF | TGTGCCTGGAGCCCCCCCGGGTCTACTCACTATGGCTACACCTTC
TRBD1 | TRBJ1-4 | TRBV4-3 | . | CASSQQTGGRNEKLFF | TGCGCCAGCAGCCAGCAGACAGGGGGACGAAATGAAAAACTGTTTTTT
TRBD2 | TRBJ2-5 | TRBV4-1 | once | CASSHPSGRRETQYF | TGCGCCAGCAGCCACCCTAGCGGGAGGAGAGAGACCCAGTACTTC
. | TRBJ2-5 | TRBV5-6 | . | CASSRRRTETQYF | TGTGCCAGCAGCCGCAGGCGCACAGAGACCCAGTACTTC
. | TRBJ2-5 | TRBV7-6 | . | CASSVAGRREYQETQYF | TGTGCCAGCAGTGTAGCTGGGCGGCGGGAATACCAAGAGACCCAGTACTTC
. | TRBJ2-4 | TRBV10-3 | . | CAISLQGRDIQYF | TGTGCCATCAGTTTACAGGGCAGGGACATTCAGTACTTC
TRBD2 | TRBJ2-4 | TRBV19 | . | CASSTFPGTSEIAKNIQYF | TGTGCCAGTAGTACGTTTCCCGGGACTAGCGAAATAGCCAAAAACATTCAGTACTTC
TRBD1 | TRBJ1-1 | TRBV4-3 | once | CASSQDGDSNTEAFF | TGCGCCAGCAGCCAAGACGGGGACAGTAACACTGAAGCTTTCTTT
TRBD1 | TRBJ2-4 | TRBV5-1 | . | CASSLGDRQTIVLAKNIQYF | TGCGCCAGCAGCTTGGGGGACAGACAGACTATTGTATTAGCCAAAAACATTCAGTACTTC
. | TRBJ2-1 | TRBV18 | . | CASSPPGGDFYNEQFF | TGTGCCAGCTCACCACCGGGCGGGGATTTCTACAATGAGCAGTTCTTC
. | TRBJ2-3 | TRBV7-2 | . | CASSFQGYSHTQYF | TGTGCCAGCAGCTTTCAGGGTTACTCACATACGCAGTATTTT
. | TRBJ2-3 | TRBV28 | . | CASSSPGQSGDTQYF | TGTGCCAGCAGTTCCCCAGGCCAGAGTGGAGATACGCAGTATTTT
TRBD1 | TRBJ1-6 | TRBV9 | once | CASSVGQYMGNSPLHF | TGTGCCAGCAGCGTGGGACAGTACATGGGGAATTCACCCCTCCACTTT
TRBD1 | TRBJ1-1 | TRBV7-8 | . | CASSPDRRGAFF | TGTGCCAGCAGCCCGGACAGGCGGGGAGCTTTCTTT
TRBD1 | TRBJ2-5 | TRBV7-6 | once | CASSSGQGAWETQYF | TGTGCCAGCAGCTCGGGACAGGGGGCCTGGGAGACCCAGTACTTC
. | TRBJ1-2 | TRBV28 | . | CASSFSGRNYGYTF | TGTGCCAGCAGTTTTTCTGGCAGGAATTATGGCTACACCTTC
. | TRBJ1-6 | TRBV25-1 | . | CASSIASYNSPLHF | TGTGCCAGCAGCATAGCCAGTTATAATTCACCCCTCCACTTT
TRBD1 | TRBJ1-2 | TRBV7-2 | . | CASSPRQGAGNYGYTF | TGTGCCAGCAGCCCGAGACAGGGGGCCGGTAACTATGGCTACACCTTC
. | TRBJ2-5 | TRBV27 | . | CASREGYQETQYF | TGTGCCAGCAGGGAGGGGTACCAAGAGACCCAGTACTTC
TRBD1 | TRBJ1-4 | TRBV19 | . | CASSGTGINEKLFF | TGTGCCAGTAGTGGGACAGGAATTAATGAAAAACTGTTTTTT
TRBD1 | TRBJ2-1 | TRBV7-2 | . | CASSFRRGQGSNEQFF | TGTGCCAGCAGCTTCCGTAGGGGACAGGGGTCCAATGAGCAGTTCTTC
. | TRBJ1-3 | TRBV5-5 | . | CASSYQTGSGNTIYF | TGTGCCAGCAGTTACCAAACAGGCTCTGGAAACACCATATATTTT
TRBD1 | TRBJ1-1 | TRBV7-2 | . | CASSPLDREEAFF | TGTGCCAGCAGCCCACTCGACAGGGAAGAAGCTTTCTTT
TRBD2 | TRBJ2-3 | TRBV15 | . | CATSRGVSGGGDTQYF | TGTGCCACCAGCAGAGGGGTCAGCGGGGGAGGAGATACGCAGTATTTT
TRBD1 | TRBJ1-6 | TRBV2 | . | CASSRDRGRGSPLHF | TGTGCCAGCAGTCGGGACAGGGGGCGCGGTTCACCCCTCCACTTT
. | TRBJ1-2 | TRBV29-1 | . | CSVTPTNVQPVGYTF | TGCAGCGTTACGCCCACCAACGTTCAACCGGTCGGCTACACCTTC
. | TRBJ1-4 | TRBV4-1 | . | CASSQEHLSNEKLFF | TGCGCCAGCAGCCAGGAGCACCTCTCTAATGAAAAACTGTTTTTT
TRBD1 | TRBJ2-1 | TRBV27 | . | CASRLQGAENNEQFF | TGTGCCAGCAGGTTACAGGGGGCAGAGAACAATGAGCAGTTCTTC
. | TRBJ2-7 | TRBV7-2 | . | CASSPYPGVGSEQYF | TGTGCCAGCAGCCCCTACCCAGGCGTCGGAAGCGAGCAGTACTTC
TRBD1 | TRBJ1-6 | TRBV19 | . | CASLDRVGESPLHF | TGTGCCAGTCTGGACAGGGTGGGGGAATCACCCCTCCACTTT
. | TRBJ2-7 | TRBV28 | . | CASALVDLGAQYF | TGTGCCAGCGCACTAGTCGATCTGGGCGCGCAGTACTTC
. | TRBJ2-1 | TRBV18 | . | CASSPLDREQFF | TGTGCCAGCTCACCACTCGACAGGGAGCAGTTCTTC
TRBD1 | TRBJ2-7 | TRBV9 | . | CASSITGGALDEQYF | TGTGCCAGCAGCATAACAGGGGGCGCCTTGGACGAGCAGTACTTC
TRBD2 | TRBJ2-5 | TRBV5-1 | . | CASSLMGGVQETQYF | TGCGCCAGCAGCTTGATGGGAGGGGTCCAAGAGACCCAGTACTTC
TRBD1 | TRBJ1-2 | TRBV24-1 | . | CATSDPGTGVYGYTF | TGTGCCACCAGTGACCCCGGGACAGGCGTCTATGGCTACACCTTC
TRBD1 | TRBJ2-3 | TRBV27 | . | CASSYGQGMRDTQYF | TGTGCCAGCAGTTACGGACAGGGGATGAGAGATACGCAGTATTTT
. | TRBJ2-5 | TRBV12-3/TRBV12-4 | . | CAISMGPQETQYF | TGTGCCATCTCGATGGGGCCGCAAGAGACCCAGTACTTC
. | TRBJ2-3 | TRBV12-3/TRBV12-4 | . | CASSLVATDTQYF | TGTGCCAGCAGTTTGGTAGCCACAGATACGCAGTATTTT
. | TRBJ2-2 | TRBV6-6 | . | CASSYTGPTGELFF | TGTGCCAGCAGTTACACAGGGCCCACCGGGGAGCTGTTTTTT
. | TRBJ1-2 | TRBV6-2/TRBV6-3 | . | CASSFSNYGYTF | TGTGCCAGCAGTTTTAGCAACTATGGCTACACCTTC
TRBD1 | TRBJ2-5 | TRBV5-4 | . | CASSWGQGAEETQYF | TGTGCCAGCAGCTGGGGACAGGGGGCCGAAGAGACCCAGTACTTC